The following is a TCR beta chain sequence with its context. No antigen is known for it. CDR1 is ENHRY and CDR2 is SYGVKD in the germline V gene. Losses at the gene ends were 9 bases for V and 4 bases for J; bases not matched to a gene: 5. The CDR3 length is 12 residues. TCRdb re-called the 5' RACE reads through MiXCR, storing one row per CDR3 protein. The sample holds 380,000 or so distinct CDR3 sequences, roughly 13% seen once. This record belongs to a study of T-cell memory formation after mild COVID-19. On the study more broadly: Largely donor-specific TCR clusters were found. Study outcomes and limitations: There was a balanced CD4/CD8 profile in clones contracting day 15 to 85, and later expanders leaned CD4+. The pre-infection memory compartment contained some responding clones, suggesting cross-reactive memory joined. The study found contracting CD4+ clones mainly in CM and EM and contracting CD8+ clones in EMRA.

The source of this sequence is a man aged 18-30 years who had mild COVID-19 (a few samples of this study predate the infection). Cell type and time point are not known. This chain joins TRBV10-3 and TRBJ2-5; the match to TRBD1 covers 7 bases. Sequencing was carried out using PBMCs or a T cell subset sorted from them (not recorded which). The CDR3 region has the DNA TGTGCCATAGGGGGCCGGGGAGAGACCCAGTACTTC. Amino acids: CAIGGRGETQYF.